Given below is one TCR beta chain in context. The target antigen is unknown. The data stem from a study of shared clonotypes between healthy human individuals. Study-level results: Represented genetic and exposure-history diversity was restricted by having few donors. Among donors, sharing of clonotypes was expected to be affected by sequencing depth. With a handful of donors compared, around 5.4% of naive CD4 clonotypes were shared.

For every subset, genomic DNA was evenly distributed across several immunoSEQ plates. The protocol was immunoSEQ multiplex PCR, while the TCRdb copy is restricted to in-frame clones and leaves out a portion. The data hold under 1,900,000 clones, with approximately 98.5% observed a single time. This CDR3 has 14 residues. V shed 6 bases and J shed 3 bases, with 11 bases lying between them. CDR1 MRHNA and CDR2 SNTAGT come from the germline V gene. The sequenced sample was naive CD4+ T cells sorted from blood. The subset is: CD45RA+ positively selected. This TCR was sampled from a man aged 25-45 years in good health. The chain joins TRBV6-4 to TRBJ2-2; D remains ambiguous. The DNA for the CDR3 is TGTGCCAGCAGCGCCGGGTCCCACACCGGGGAGCTGTTTTTT. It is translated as CASSAGSHTGELFF.